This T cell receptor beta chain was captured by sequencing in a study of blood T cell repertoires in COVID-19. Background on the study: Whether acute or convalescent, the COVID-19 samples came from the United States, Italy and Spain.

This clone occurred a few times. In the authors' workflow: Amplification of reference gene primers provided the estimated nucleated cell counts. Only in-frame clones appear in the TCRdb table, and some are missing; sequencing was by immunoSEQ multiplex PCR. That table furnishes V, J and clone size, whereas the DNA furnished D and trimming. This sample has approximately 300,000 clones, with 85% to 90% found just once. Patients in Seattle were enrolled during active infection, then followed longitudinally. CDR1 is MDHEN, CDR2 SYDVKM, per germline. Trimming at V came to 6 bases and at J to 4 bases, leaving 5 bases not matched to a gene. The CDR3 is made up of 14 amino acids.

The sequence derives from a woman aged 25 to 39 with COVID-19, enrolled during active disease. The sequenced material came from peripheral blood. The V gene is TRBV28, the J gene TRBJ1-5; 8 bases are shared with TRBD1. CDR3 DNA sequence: TGTGCCAGCAGCCGACAGGGGTGGAATCAGCCCCAGCATTTT. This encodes CASSRQGWNQPQHF. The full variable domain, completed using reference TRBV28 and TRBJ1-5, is DVKVTQSSRYLVKRTGEKVFLECVQDMDHENMFWYRQDPGLGLRLIYFSYDVKMKEKGDIPEGYSVSREKKERFSLILESASTNQTSMYLCASSRQGWNQPQHFGDGTRLSIL.